The present T cell receptor (beta chain) was sequenced within a study of blood T cell repertoires in COVID-19. The CDR3 consists of 12 residues. V trimming: 5 bases; J trimming: 8 bases; junction bases outside the gene matches: 6. Germline lookup yields CDR1 SEHNR and CDR2 FQNEAQ (reference sequence). Some clones are missing from TCRdb's copy, which holds only in-frame ones; the method was immunoSEQ multiplex PCR. The sample records around 430,000 clones, around 89% being singletons. J is TRBJ2-7 and V is TRBV7-9; the match to TRBD1 covers 7 bases. Sequencing used peripheral blood. This clonotype was obtained from a woman aged 45-59 years with COVID-19, enrolled during active disease. CDR3 in amino acids: CASSPNRGQQYF. The DNA of the CDR3 is TGTGCCAGCAGCCCCAACAGGGGACAGCAGTACTTC.